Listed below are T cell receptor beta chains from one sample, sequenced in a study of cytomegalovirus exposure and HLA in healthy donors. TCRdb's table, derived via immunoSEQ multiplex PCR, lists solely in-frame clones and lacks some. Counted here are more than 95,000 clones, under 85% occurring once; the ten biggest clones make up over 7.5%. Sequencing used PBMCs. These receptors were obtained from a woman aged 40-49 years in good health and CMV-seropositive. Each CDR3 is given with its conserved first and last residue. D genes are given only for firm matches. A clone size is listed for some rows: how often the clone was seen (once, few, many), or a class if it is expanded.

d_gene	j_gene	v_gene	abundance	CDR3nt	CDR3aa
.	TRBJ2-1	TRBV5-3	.	TGTGCCAGAACCACTAGCAGCCTCTACAATGAGCAGTTCTTC	CARTTSSLYNEQFF
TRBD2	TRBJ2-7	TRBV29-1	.	TGCAGCGTTTTGACTAGCGGGAGTTTCGAGCAGTACTTC	CSVLTSGSFEQYF
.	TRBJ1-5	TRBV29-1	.	TGCAGCGTTTCATCAGGGAGCAATCAGCCCCAGCATTTT	CSVSSGSNQPQHF
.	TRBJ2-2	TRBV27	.	TGTGCCAGCAGTTTATCGGTAACAGGAAGAGCCGGGGAGCTGTTTTTT	CASSLSVTGRAGELFF
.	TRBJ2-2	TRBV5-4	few	TGTGCCAGCAGCTTGCGACGGGATAACACCGGGGAGCTGTTTTTT	CASSLRRDNTGELFF
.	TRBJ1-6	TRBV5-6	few	TGTGCCAGCAGTTGGACTGAAAATTCACCCCTCCACTTT	CASSWTENSPLHF
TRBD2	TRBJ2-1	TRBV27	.	TGTGCCAGCAGCCCTAGACTAGCGGGGGCCAATGAGCAGTTCTTC	CASSPRLAGANEQFF
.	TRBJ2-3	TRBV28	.	TGTGCCAGCAGTTTGTTCCTAGCTGCTGTCCTAAGTCAGAACACAGATACGCAGTATTTT	CASSLFLAAVLSQNTDTQYF
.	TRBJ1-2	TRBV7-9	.	TGTGCCAGCAGCCCCCAGGGCCTTTCGGGCTACACCTTC	CASSPQGLSGYTF
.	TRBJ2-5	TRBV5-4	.	TGTGCCAGCAGCAAAGCAGGGGGACTAGAAGGGGAGACCCAGTACTTC	CASSKAGGLEGETQYF
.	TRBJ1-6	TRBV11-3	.	TGTGCCAGCAGCTTAGACAGGGGCAATAATTCACCCCTCCACTTT	CASSLDRGNNSPLHF
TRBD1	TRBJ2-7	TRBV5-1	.	TGCGCCAGCAGCTTGGGGGACAGGCCGTGGGAGCAGTACTTC	CASSLGDRPWEQYF
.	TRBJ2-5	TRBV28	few	TGTGCCAGCAGTTTAAGCGGGACTCCGAGGGGGGAGACCCAGTACTTC	CASSLSGTPRGETQYF
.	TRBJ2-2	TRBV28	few	TGTGCCAGCAATAAGGGGTCGTTGGGCGGGGAGCTGTTTTTT	CASNKGSLGGELFF
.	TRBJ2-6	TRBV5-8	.	TGTGCCAGCAGCTTGACAGGGAGAGGGGCCAACGTCCTGACTTTC	CASSLTGRGANVLTF
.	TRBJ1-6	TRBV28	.	TGTGCCAGCAGTTCTTTTATTTCGGGGAACGGTAATTCACCCCTCCACTTT	CASSSFISGNGNSPLHF
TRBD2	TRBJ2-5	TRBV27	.	TGTGCCAGCAGTTTACACCAACTTGGACTAGCGGGGGGTGACGGCCAAGAGACCCAGTACTTC	CASSLHQLGLAGGDGQETQYF
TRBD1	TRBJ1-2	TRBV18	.	TGTGCCAGCTCACCACGGGGACAGCTACTAAACTATGGCTACACCTTC	CASSPRGQLLNYGYTF
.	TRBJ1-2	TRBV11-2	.	TGTGCCAGCAGCTCTACCGGGACACGGATGAATTATGGCTACACCTTC	CASSSTGTRMNYGYTF
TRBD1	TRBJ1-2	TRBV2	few	TGTGCCAGCAGGAAGCACAGGGGGACGTCGCCCCACTATGGCTACACCTTC	CASRKHRGTSPHYGYTF